What follows are 7 T cell receptor beta chains derived from one specimen sequenced in a study of CXCR3-negative and CXCR3-positive naive CD8 T cells. Study results and caveats: When CXCR3-positive naive cells were set against CXCR3-negative naive cells, the former had more hydrophobic TRB CDR3s.

No antigens are known for them. With UMI labels, 5' RACE was used to prepare the TRB cDNA libraries. With the 5' RACE reads reprocessed, TCRdb shows one record per CDR3 protein and no DNA. The sample holds nearly 110,000 distinct CDR3 sequences. Sequenced sample: naive CXCR3+ CD8+ T cells from blood. Subset of the sample: CD45RO-CCR7+CD27+CD95- naive CD8+ T cells expressing CXCR3 (TNR3+). These TCRs come from a human donor in good health. Some clones in this sample may be carry-over from other donors' samples.

The chain carries TRBV6-6 and TRBJ2-5; the D call from TCRdb, TRBD2, cannot be confirmed without DNA. From germline, CDR1 is MNHNY and CDR2 SVGAGI (reference sequence). The CDR3 runs to 18 residues. CDR3 protein: CASSFEVLLREGGETQYF.

This chain connects TRBV29-1 to TRBJ2-1; no DNA is available, so the TRBD1 call from TCRdb remains unchecked. The CDR3 loop spans 15 amino acids. Germline V gives CDR1 SQVTM, CDR2 ANQGSEA. The CDR3 here is CSLFAGQGIEDEQFF.

The chain's CDR3 is CASSPDSYGYTF. The chain links TRBV7-9 to TRBJ1-2; absent DNA, TCRdb's TRBD1 call cannot be checked. There are 12 residues in the CDR3. Per the germline V gene, CDR1 is SEHNR and CDR2 is FQNEAQ (reference sequence).

The chain uses TRBV9 and TRBJ2-1; the D gene TCRdb calls, TRBD2, cannot be checked with no DNA. There are 16 residues in the CDR3. Germline assignment: CDR1 SGDLS and CDR2 YYNGEE. The CDR3 is CASSTLAGGAYNEQFF.

This sequence joins TRBV29-1 and TRBJ2-1. Germline V gene data show CDR1 as SQVTM and CDR2 as ANQGSEA. This CDR3 region has 13 residues. CDR3 protein: CSVELSSYNEQFF.

The chain employs TRBV5-1 and TRBJ1-2; there is no DNA to check the TCRdb D call of TRBD1. CDR3 length equals 12 residues. CDR1 and CDR2 from the germline V gene are SGHRS and YFSETQ. The CDR3 sequence is CASSDDSYGYTF.

The CDR3 is CASSLGAGIGQYF. The rearrangement joins TRBV28 to TRBJ2-7; TCRdb calls TRBD2, which cannot be checked without DNA. The germline CDR1 and CDR2 sequences are MDHEN and SYDVKM. The CDR3 is 13 residues long.